The 21 T cell receptor beta chains reported below all come from one sample, sequenced in a study of shared clonotypes between healthy human individuals. The assay was immunoSEQ multiplex PCR, and TCRdb's table has in-frame clones only and misses some. The table includes roughly 2.6 million clones, more than 90% detected once. Sequencing was carried out using naive CD4+ T cells sorted from blood. Subset denoted: CD45RA+ positively selected. These receptors all come from a man aged 18 to 35 in good health.

In regard to this clone: The sample has other DNA sequences that encode this CDR3 too. The chain joins TRBV19 to TRBJ1-5; 9 nucleotides match TRBD1. Per the germline V gene, CDR1 is LNHDA and CDR2 is SQIVND (reference sequence). The V and J ends lost 4 bases and 4 bases, in that order; junction bases with no gene match: 2. This CDR3 contains 14 residues. The CDR3 is CASSTGTGNQPQHF. For the CDR3, the DNA is TGTGCCAGTAGTACCGGGACAGGGAATCAGCCCCAGCATTTT. Full variable domain (rest looked up from reference TRBV19 and TRBJ1-5): DGGITQSPKYLFRKEGQNVTLSCEQNLNHDAMYWYRQDPGQGLRLIYYSQIVNDFQKGDIAEGYSVSREKKESFPLTVTSAQKNPTAFYLCASSTGTGNQPQHFGDGTRLSIL.

The rearrangement links TRBV6-5 to TRBJ1-2; possibly TRBD1 for D (6 bases). The CDR3 spans 14 residues. The ends were cut back, 4 bases at V and 4 bases at J, with 13 bases in the middle. Germline CDR1 is MNHEY and CDR2 is SVGAGI. CDR3 sequence (DNA): TGTGCCAGCAGTTCATGGACAGATGGCTATGGCTACACCTTC. Protein product: CASSSWTDGYGYTF.

This chain joins TRBV19 and TRBJ2-5; 8 nucleotides align to TRBD2. Trimming took 6 bases from V and 4 from J; bases not matched to a gene: 13. Germline CDR1 is LNHDA and CDR2 is SQIVND (reference sequence). The CDR3 consists of 16 residues. This chain's CDR3 is CASSHRAGLEGETQYF. The CDR3 DNA follows: TGTGCCAGTAGCCATAGAGCGGGACTAGAGGGAGAGACCCAGTACTTC.

The genes are TRBV7-2 and TRBJ2-3, with D tentatively TRBD2 (5 bases). Trimming cost V 1 base and J 6 bases, with 17 bases left between them. Germline values: CDR1 SGHTA, CDR2 FQGNSA. The CDR3 has 16 amino acids. The CDR3, as DNA: TGTGCCAGCAGCTTAGTGGCTAGCTCCTCACCCGATACGCAGTATTTT. Translated: CASSLVASSSPDTQYF.

The genes are TRBV5-1 and TRBJ2-5; D remains unclear. This CDR3 is 15 amino acids long. In germline, CDR1 is SGHRS, CDR2 YFSETQ. V was clipped by 4 bases and J by 5 bases, with 18 bases between them. The CDR3 coding sequence is TGCGCCAGCAGCCTGGAGCTTACACCTTCGGAGACCCAGTACTTC. It yields the protein CASSLELTPSETQYF. Full variable domain (remainder filled in from reference TRBV5-1 and TRBJ2-5): KAGVTQTPRYLIKTRGQQVTLSCSPISGHRSVSWYQQTPGQGLQFLFEYFSETQRNKGNFPGRFSGRQFSNSRSEMNVSTLELGDSALYLCASSLELTPSETQYFGPGTRLLVL.

This clone appeared once. This sequence joins TRBV2 and TRBJ2-7, with D perhaps matching TRBD1 (6 bases). The germline V gene encodes CDR1 SNHLY and CDR2 FYNNEI. The ends were cut back, 6 bases at V and 1 base at J, with 13 bases in the middle. The length of the CDR3 is 14 residues. The CDR3 DNA sequence: TGTGCCAGCAGAGATCGGACAGTATCCTACGAGCAGTACTTC. Protein: CASRDRTVSYEQYF.

This clone was observed once. The rearrangement uses TRBV23-1 and TRBJ1-5; D uncertain. TRBV23-1 is designated an ORF whose function remains uncertain. The CDR3 extends over 11 amino acids. The CDR3 coding sequence is TGCGCGGCGGGCGTGGGTCAGCCCCAGCATTTT. It encodes CAAGVGQPQHF.

This chain connects TRBV7-2 to TRBJ2-7; perhaps TRBD2 as D (6 bases). Germline values: CDR1 SGHTA, CDR2 FQGNSA. This CDR3 has 14 amino acids. Trimming cost V 5 bases and J 4 bases, with 15 bases left between them. The CDR3 protein is CASSPWGELYEQYF. The CDR3 DNA follows: TGTGCCAGCAGCCCCTGGGGGGAGTTATACGAGCAGTACTTC. Filled out from reference TRBV7-2 and TRBJ2-7, the complete variable domain reads GAGVSQSPSNKVTEKGKDVELRCDPISGHTALYWYRQSLGQGLEFLIYFQGNSAPDKSGLPSDRFSAERTGGSVSTLTIQRTQQEDSAVYLCASSPWGELYEQYFGPGTRLTVT.

Regarding this clone: Different DNA sequences within this sample yield the same CDR3. The rearrangement joins TRBV9 to TRBJ1-3; no clear D gene. The ends were cut back, 0 bases at V and 0 bases at J, with 7 bases in the middle. The CDR3 runs to 15 residues. CDR1 SGDLS and CDR2 YYNGEE come from the germline V gene. The CDR3 region is CASSVGRSSGNTIYF. DNA of the CDR3: TGTGCCAGCAGCGTAGGTAGGAGCTCTGGAAACACCATATATTTT.

This clone has only one observation. The chain uses TRBV19 and TRBJ1-3; D gene ambiguous. Germline CDR1 and CDR2: LNHDA and SQIVND (reference sequence). The V end was cut by 3 bases, the J end by 3 bases, with 15 bases between. The CDR3 spans 16 residues. The CDR3 DNA sequence: TGTGCCAGTAGTATCCGGGCCCTCAGTTTTGGAAACACCATATATTTT. It translates to CASSIRALSFGNTIYF.

J is TRBJ2-1 and V is TRBV2; tentative D call: TRBD2 (5 bases). CDR1 and CDR2 (germline): SNHLY, FYNNEI. This CDR3 comprises 16 residues. V lost 6 bases to trimming and J lost 9 bases, with 24 bases between them. The CDR3 loop reads CASSLYRSGAVAEQFF. The CDR3 nucleotides are TGTGCCAGCAGCCTATACCGGAGCGGCGCAGTCGCTGAGCAGTTCTTC.

The chain couples TRBV4-3 to TRBJ2-2; 9 bases are shared with TRBD1. V was clipped by 1 base and J by 6 bases; unmatched bases: 3. This CDR3 is built from 15 residues. The germline V gene has CDR1 LGHNA and CDR2 YSLEER. The CDR3 DNA follows: TGCGCCAGCAGCCAAGCCACAGGGGGCTCCGGGGAGCTGTTTTTT. The encoded protein is CASSQATGGSGELFF.

The V gene is TRBV19, the J gene TRBJ1-1, with D possibly being TRBD1 (5 bases). The germline gives CDR1 LNHDA, CDR2 SQIVND (reference sequence). V was trimmed by 1 base and J by 1 base, leaving 10 bases between them. This CDR3 has 15 residues. The CDR3, as DNA: TGTGCCAGTAGTATAGTTCCAGGGAAGAACACTGAAGCTTTCTTT. Encoded protein: CASSIVPGKNTEAFF.

The chain joins TRBV5-1 to TRBJ2-7; 9 nucleotides align to TRBD1. V lost 4 bases, J lost 1 base, and 6 bases stayed unmatched. The CDR3 length is 15 residues. The germline CDR1 and CDR2 sequences are SGHRS and YFSETQ. CDR3 bases: TGCGCCAGCAGCATAAACAGGGGGCTTTCCTACGAGCAGTACTTC. Its translation: CASSINRGLSYEQYF.

The chain joins TRBV7-9 to TRBJ2-5; 9 bases align to TRBD2. Germline CDR1 SEHNR, CDR2 FQNEAQ (reference sequence). This CDR3 has 16 amino acids. J was trimmed by 0 bases and V by 5 bases; bases with no gene match: 7. The CDR3 coding sequence is TGTGCCAGCAGCCCACGACTAGCGGAGAACCAAGAGACCCAGTACTTC. Translating it yields CASSPRLAENQETQYF. Supplemented by reference TRBV7-9 and TRBJ2-5, the full variable domain reads DTGVSQNPRHKITKRGQNVTFRCDPISEHNRLYWYRQTLGQGPEFLTYFQNEAQLEKSRLLSDRFSAERPKGSFSTLEIQRTEQGDSAMYLCASSPRLAENQETQYFGPGTRLLVL.

The table lists this clone with a few counts. This chain links TRBV6-6 with TRBJ1-2; 7 bases are shared with TRBD1. The trim removed 10 bases at V and 5 bases at J, leaving 10 bases unmatched. Germline V gives CDR1 MNHNY, CDR2 SVGAGI (reference sequence). This CDR3 comprises 13 residues. The CDR3 bases are TGTGCCACCTCCTCTGGGACAGCATATGGCTACACCTTC. Its protein product is CATSSGTAYGYTF.

In this sample, this clone turned up once. The chain couples TRBV6-1 to TRBJ2-7; D is perhaps TRBD1 (7 bases). The germline V gene has CDR1 MNHNS and CDR2 SASEGT. V was cut by 3 bases and J by 7 bases, with 19 bases left in between. This CDR3 contains 15 residues. The CDR3 loop is CASSDSPGGIEEQYF. Here the CDR3 DNA reads TGTGCCAGCAGTGATTCGCCAGGGGGGATAGAAGAGCAGTACTTC.

This chain connects TRBV29-1 to TRBJ2-5; D not certain. The CDR3 covers 12 residues. Trimming removed 7 bases from V and 1 base from J, with 10 bases in between. Germline V lookup: CDR1 SQVTM, CDR2 ANQGSEA. The CDR3 DNA reads as TGCAGCGCCAGATGGGGCCAAGAGACCCAGTACTTC. Translating it yields CSARWGQETQYF.

About this clone: Additional DNA sequences in this sample encode the identical CDR3. The chain couples TRBV30 to TRBJ2-1, with D unclear. Germline-derived CDR1 and CDR2 are GTSNPN and SVGIG (reference sequence). With 4 bases removed from V and 0 bases from J, the gap between germline ends came to 7 bases. The length of the CDR3 is 13 residues. CDR3 nucleotide sequence: TGTGCCTGGACCCCGAGCTCCTACAATGAGCAGTTCTTC. Translation gives CAWTPSSYNEQFF.

The DNA for the CDR3 is TGTGCCAGCAGCCAGGGACAGTCGAACACTGAAGCTTTCTTT. Translating it yields CASSQGQSNTEAFF. The chain carries TRBV11-2 and TRBJ1-1, with 7 bases lining up with TRBD1. There are 14 residues in the CDR3. The germline CDR1 and CDR2 sequences are SGHAT and FQNNGV. V lost 5 bases and J lost 1; bases outside the gene matches: 4.

The chain links TRBV18 to TRBJ1-2, with a tentative D call TRBD1 (6 bases). Germline lookup yields CDR1 KGHSH and CDR2 LQKENI. The CDR3 spans 16 residues. Trimming shortened V by 2 bases and J by 4 bases, and 17 bases separated the two germline ends. CDR3 in amino acids: CASSPDLDRTFYGYTF. DNA of the CDR3: TGTGCCAGCTCACCAGATTTGGACAGAACCTTCTATGGCTACACCTTC.